This T cell receptor (beta chain) was documented in a study of blood T cell repertoires in COVID-19. Overall study context: The origin of the acute and convalescent COVID-19 samples was the United States, Italy and Spain.

Comment on this clone: Within the sample, other DNA sequences also encode this same CDR3.

Under the authors' procedure: It was from reference gene primer amplification that nucleated cell counts were estimated. The assay was immunoSEQ multiplex PCR, and TCRdb's table has in-frame clones only and misses some. V and J calls and clone size are those listed in that table; D and trimming were worked out from the DNA. The data show about 240,000 clones, with just under 85% seen just once and more than 9.5% held by the top ten. Input material: peripheral blood. The clonotype originates from a woman older than 75 with acute or convalescent COVID-19.

The CDR3 nucleotides read TGCGCCAGCAGCACGGGACAGGTCCCCTACGAGCAGTACTTC. It codes for CASSTGQVPYEQYF. The chain recombines TRBV5-1 with TRBJ2-7; 8 bases fit TRBD1. Germline loops: CDR1 SGHRS, CDR2 YFSETQ. The V gene end was trimmed by 4 bases and the J gene end by 2 bases; junction bases not matched to a gene: 5. The CDR3 is 14 amino acids. The whole variable domain, filled in from reference TRBV5-1 and TRBJ2-7, reads KAGVTQTPRYLIKTRGQQVTLSCSPISGHRSVSWYQQTPGQGLQFLFEYFSETQRNKGNFPGRFSGRQFSNSRSEMNVSTLELGDSALYLCASSTGQVPYEQYFGPGTRLTVT.